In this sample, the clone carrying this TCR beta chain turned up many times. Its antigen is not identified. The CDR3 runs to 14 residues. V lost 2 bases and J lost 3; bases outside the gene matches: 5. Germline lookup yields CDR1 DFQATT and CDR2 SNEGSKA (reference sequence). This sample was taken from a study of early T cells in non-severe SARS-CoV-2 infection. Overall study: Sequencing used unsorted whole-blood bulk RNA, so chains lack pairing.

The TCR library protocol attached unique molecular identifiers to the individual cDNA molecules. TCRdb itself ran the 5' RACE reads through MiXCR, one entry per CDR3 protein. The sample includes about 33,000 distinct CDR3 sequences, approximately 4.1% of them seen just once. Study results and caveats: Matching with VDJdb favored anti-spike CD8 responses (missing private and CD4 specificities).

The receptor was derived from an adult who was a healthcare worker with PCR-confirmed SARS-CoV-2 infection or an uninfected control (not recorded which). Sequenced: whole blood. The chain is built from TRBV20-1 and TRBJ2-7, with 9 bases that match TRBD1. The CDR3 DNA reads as TGCAGTGCTAGAATCTGGGACAGGGACTACGAGCAGTACTTC. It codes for CSARIWDRDYEQYF.